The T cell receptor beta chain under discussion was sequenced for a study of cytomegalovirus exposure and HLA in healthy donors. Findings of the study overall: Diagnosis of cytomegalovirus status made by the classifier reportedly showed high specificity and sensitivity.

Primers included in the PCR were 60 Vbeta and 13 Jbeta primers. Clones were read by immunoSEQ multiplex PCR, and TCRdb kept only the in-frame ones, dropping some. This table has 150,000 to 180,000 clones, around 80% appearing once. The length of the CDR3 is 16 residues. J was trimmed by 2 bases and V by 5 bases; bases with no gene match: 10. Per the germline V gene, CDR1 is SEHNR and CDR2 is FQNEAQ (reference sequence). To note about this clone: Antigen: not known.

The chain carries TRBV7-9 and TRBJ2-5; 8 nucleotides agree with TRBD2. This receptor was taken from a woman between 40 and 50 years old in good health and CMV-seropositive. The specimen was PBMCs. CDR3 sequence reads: CASSPGGGTPQETQYF. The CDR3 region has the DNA TGTGCCAGCAGCCCCGGGGGGGGGACCCCTCAAGAGACCCAGTACTTC.